This T cell receptor beta chain was found in a study of T-cell reconstitution after alpha-beta-depleted transplantation in children. The ends lost 5 bases at V and 9 bases at J; junction bases unmatched: 7. The germline V gene encodes CDR1 DFQATT and CDR2 SNEGSKA (reference sequence). This CDR3 is 13 amino acids long. This clonotype was seen many times. Its antigen remains unidentified. Unique molecular identifiers were incorporated into the prepared TCRbeta library. TCRdb used MiXCR to reprocess the PCR reads, holding one entry per CDR3 protein. The sample holds roughly 120,000 distinct CDR3 sequences, 20% to 25% seen once. Study-level results: Once a year had passed after transplant, T-cell counts and diversity came mostly from newly produced T cells.

The chain couples TRBV20-1 to TRBJ2-1; TRBD2 matches 10 bases. Sequencing was performed on PBMCs, mostly from graft donor cells, taken 180 days after TCRalphabeta/CD19-depleted stem cell transplant. The origin of this receptor is a male patient between 2 and 10 years old who had a stem cell transplant for chronic granulomatous disease, so the T cells may come from the graft donor. The CDR3 DNA follows: TGCAGTGCTGGACTAGCGGCCTATGGTGAGCAGTTCTTC. It translates to CSAGLAAYGEQFF.